The 25 T cell receptor beta chains listed next were all sequenced from one sample in a study of T cell repertoires in cytomegalovirus infection. TCRdb processed the reads anew with MiXCR; each CDR3 protein has one entry. The sample lists 550,000 to 700,000 distinct CDR3 sequences; 40% were seen once. No antigen is known for these receptors. The sample consisted of cultured PBMCs, taken from culture after CMV antigen stimulation. The source is a human donor in good health (CMV status not recorded). Some clones in this sample may be carry-over from other donors' samples.

The rearrangement links TRBV12-3 or TRBV12-4 to TRBJ2-2; tentatively, D is TRBD1 or TRBD2 (6 bases each). The V end was cut by 5 bases, the J end by 7 bases, with 11 bases between. The length of the CDR3 is 13 residues. In DNA, the CDR3 is TGTGCCAGCAGTATCCGGGGGCACGGGGAGCTGTTTTTT. Amino acids: CASSIRGHGELFF.

The chain carries TRBV28 and TRBJ2-7, with D unclear. The CDR3 has 15 amino acids. The V end was cut by 2 bases, the J end by 3 bases, with 14 bases between. CDR1 is MDHEN and CDR2 is SYDVKM in the germline V gene. The CDR3 loop reads CASSLGERIYYEQYF. The CDR3 DNA reads as TGTGCCAGCAGTTTAGGCGAGCGTATATACTACGAGCAGTACTTC.

The gene calls are TRBV4-3 and TRBJ2-1; unclear D gene. Per the germline V gene, CDR1 is LGHNA and CDR2 is YSLEER. This CDR3 has 13 residues. The germline V and J ends were trimmed by 5 bases and 6 bases, with 11 bases remaining between them. CDR3 residues: CASSDSPTNEQFF. For the CDR3, the DNA is TGCGCCAGCAGCGACTCCCCCACCAATGAGCAGTTCTTC.

CDR3 DNA: TGTGCCAGCAGCTTAGAGGCCGGCCGGGGGGACACTGAAGCTTTCTTT. Its translation: CASSLEAGRGDTEAFF. The V gene is TRBV11-2, the J gene TRBJ1-1, with a tentative D call TRBD1 (5 bases). Per the germline V gene, CDR1 is SGHAT and CDR2 is FQNNGV. CDR3 length equals 16 residues. Between the trimmed V and J ends, which lost 0 bases and 3 bases, there was a span of 14 bases.

V is TRBV20-1 and J is TRBJ2-1, with D possibly TRBD2 on 6 matching bases. V was pared by 3 bases and J by 0 bases, with 18 bases between. The CDR3 has 17 residues. Germline assignment: CDR1 DFQATT and CDR2 SNEGSKA (reference sequence). The CDR3 reads CSARGGKLKSSYNEQFF. The DNA for the CDR3 is TGCAGTGCTAGGGGGGGAAAGCTTAAGAGCTCCTACAATGAGCAGTTCTTC.

At least ten counts were recorded for this clonotype. The chain employs TRBV7-2 and TRBJ2-1; the D gene is possibly TRBD2 (6 bases). The length of the CDR3 is 15 residues. V dropped 6 bases and J dropped 4 bases, with 16 bases sitting between them. The germline gives CDR1 SGHTA, CDR2 FQGNSA. This chain's CDR3 is CASSTTIGGYNEQFF. The DNA of the CDR3 is TGTGCCAGCAGTACGACAATCGGGGGATACAATGAGCAGTTCTTC.

This sequence joins TRBV3-1 and TRBJ2-1, with D perhaps matching TRBD2 (5 bases). CDR1 and CDR2 from the germline V gene are LGHDT and YNNKEL (reference sequence). CDR3 length equals 18 residues. Trimming removed 1 base at V and 4 bases at J, with 20 bases between. The CDR3 region has the DNA TGTGCCAGCAGCCAAGTTTTTCGGCGGCTAGCAGGTTACAATGAGCAGTTCTTC. This translates into CASSQVFRRLAGYNEQFF.

The chain uses TRBV7-9 and TRBJ2-7, with 7 bases aligning to TRBD1. Trimming at V came to 1 base and at J to 3 bases, leaving 6 bases not matched to a gene. CDR3 length equals 15 residues. Germline CDR1 and CDR2: SEHNR and FQNEAQ (reference sequence). The CDR3 sequence is CASSLGQGVDYEQYF. The CDR3 DNA sequence: TGTGCCAGCAGCTTAGGACAGGGTGTGGACTACGAGCAGTACTTC.

In this sample, this clonotype turned up a few times. The chain employs TRBV20-1 and TRBJ2-2; no firm D call. V was cut by 3 bases and J by 0 bases, with 5 bases left in between. Germline V gene data show CDR1 as DFQATT and CDR2 as SNEGSKA (reference sequence). This CDR3 has 13 residues. CDR3 loop: CSASGPNTGELFF. DNA of the CDR3: TGCAGTGCTAGCGGGCCGAACACCGGGGAGCTGTTTTTT.

The chain uses TRBV5-6 and TRBJ2-1; D is uncertain. Germline V gene lookup returns CDR1 SGHDT and CDR2 YYEEEE. The CDR3 is 14 amino acids. V was trimmed by 7 bases and J by 5 bases, leaving 16 bases between them. CDR3 DNA: TGTGCCAGCCAGAAGCTGTTAAGAGACAATGAGCAGTTCTTC. As protein: CASQKLLRDNEQFF.

The chain carries TRBV6-1 and TRBJ1-5; maybe TRBD1 (6 bases). The V gene's germline CDR1 is MNHNS and CDR2 SASEGT. The CDR3 is 15 amino acids. V was trimmed by 1 base and J by 5 bases, leaving 12 bases between them. The CDR3 DNA reads as TGTGCCAGCAGTGAAGTTTGGACAGATGATCAGCCCCAGCATTTT. This encodes CASSEVWTDDQPQHF.

This clonotype was counted at least ten times. V gene TRBV28 combines with J gene TRBJ1-2; perhaps TRBD1 as D (5 bases). Germline CDR1 and CDR2: MDHEN and SYDVKM. V lost 6 bases, J lost 4 bases, and 9 bases lay in between. The CDR3 runs to 12 residues. CDR3 loop: CASRQDPYGYTF. The CDR3 DNA sequence: TGTGCCAGCAGACAGGACCCCTATGGCTACACCTTC.

The gene calls are TRBV20-1 and TRBJ2-6; D is perhaps TRBD2 (5 bases). The CDR3 totals 14 residues. V shed 5 bases and J shed 1 base, with 9 bases lying between them. CDR1 DFQATT and CDR2 SNEGSKA come from the germline V gene (reference sequence). The CDR3, as DNA: TGCAGTGCTCCTCTAGCTTCTGGGGCCAACGTCCTGACTTTC. Translated, it gives CSAPLASGANVLTF.

CDR3 in DNA: TGCAGCGTTAGCGGGAGAGTCGGGAGTGAGGAGACCCAGTACTTC. Translating gives CSVSGRVGSEETQYF. The chain has TRBV29-1 and TRBJ2-5; the match to TRBD2 covers 8 bases. The V and J ends lost 5 bases and 5 bases, in that order; junction bases with no gene match: 13. Germline V gene lookup returns CDR1 SQVTM and CDR2 ANQGSEA. There are 15 residues in the CDR3.

V and J are TRBV5-1 and TRBJ2-2, with 7 bases fitting TRBD1. V trimming: 2 bases; J trimming: 6 bases; junction bases outside the gene matches: 4. Per the germline V gene, CDR1 is SGHRS and CDR2 is YFSETQ. This CDR3 region has 14 residues. The CDR3 here is CASSFLGQSGELFF. For the CDR3, the DNA is TGCGCCAGCAGCTTCTTGGGACAGTCCGGGGAGCTGTTTTTT.

This clonotype was seen only a few times. The genes are TRBV12-3 or TRBV12-4 and TRBJ2-7, with 7 bases identical to TRBD1. V shed 6 bases, J shed 3 bases, and the junction held 8 bases outside the gene matches. The CDR3 totals 14 residues. The CDR3 sequence: CASRETGKFYEQYF. The CDR3 DNA follows: TGTGCCAGCAGAGAGACAGGGAAGTTCTACGAGCAGTACTTC.

This clonotype was counted at least ten times. The V and J genes are TRBV7-2 and TRBJ2-2, with D possibly TRBD2 on 6 matching bases. This CDR3 contains 17 residues. Germline V gene lookup returns CDR1 SGHTA and CDR2 FQGNSA. V was trimmed by 2 bases and J by 0 bases, leaving 13 bases between them. The CDR3 protein is CASSLRFGGTNTGELFF. The CDR3 bases are TGTGCCAGCAGCTTAAGGTTCGGCGGGACGAACACCGGGGAGCTGTTTTTT. The whole variable domain, filled in from reference TRBV7-2 and TRBJ2-2, reads GAGVSQSPSNKVTEKGKDVELRCDPISGHTALYWYRQSLGQGLEFLIYFQGNSAPDKSGLPSDRFSAERTGGSVSTLTIQRTQQEDSAVYLCASSLRFGGTNTGELFFGEGSRLTVL.

The rearrangement links TRBV28 to TRBJ2-1; D might be TRBD2 (6 bases). The CDR3 contains 16 residues. Trimming took off 6 bases at V and 3 bases at J, with 18 bases between the two ends. The germline V gene encodes CDR1 MDHEN and CDR2 SYDVKM. The CDR3 nucleotides read TGTGCCAGCAGCCCCACCGCGGGACCGCACTACAATGAGCAGTTCTTC. Its protein product is CASSPTAGPHYNEQFF.

The chain couples TRBV2 to TRBJ2-1, with 7 positions matching TRBD2. Germline trimming cut 3 bases from V and 7 bases from J; bases unmatched to any gene: 9. This CDR3 contains 15 residues. Per the germline V gene, CDR1 is SNHLY and CDR2 is FYNNEI. The CDR3 DNA is TGTGCCAGCAGTGACGTAGCGGGTCGTGTGAATGAGCAGTTCTTC. Its translation: CASSDVAGRVNEQFF. Variable domain in full (rest from reference TRBV2 and TRBJ2-1): EPEVTQTPSHQVTQMGQEVILRCVPISNHLYFYWYRQILGQKVEFLVSFYNNEISEKSEIFDDQFSVERPDGSNFTLKIRSTKLEDSAMYFCASSDVAGRVNEQFFGPGTRLTVL.

This clonotype turned up a few times. This sequence joins TRBV6-6 and TRBJ2-7; 13 bases are shared with TRBD2. The V segment lost 5 bases and the J segment 3 bases; nucleotides outside the gene matches: 7. Germline CDR1 and CDR2: MNHNY and SVGAGI (reference sequence). The CDR3 loop spans 16 amino acids. CDR3: CASSGTSGERNYEQYF. CDR3 sequence (DNA): TGTGCCAGCAGTGGGACTAGCGGGGAGAGAAACTACGAGCAGTACTTC.

The chain links TRBV4-3 to TRBJ2-6; tentatively, D is TRBD2 (5 bases). V dropped 1 base and J dropped 0 bases, with 13 bases sitting between them. Germline V gene lookup returns CDR1 LGHNA and CDR2 YSLEER. The CDR3 length is 18 residues. CDR3 region: CASSQAEGLSSGANVLTF. Written as DNA, the CDR3 is TGCGCCAGCAGCCAAGCCGAGGGTCTAAGCTCTGGGGCCAACGTCCTGACTTTC.

This clonotype was seen only once. CDR3 sequence reads: CATSMDRAQPQHF. CDR3 sequence (DNA): TGTGCCACCAGCATGGACAGGGCTCAGCCCCAGCATTTT. The chain recombines TRBV15 with TRBJ1-5, with TRBD1 matching 8 bases. The CDR3 runs 13 residues. Trimming removed 4 bases from V and 6 bases from J; junction bases left unmatched: 2. Germline V gene data show CDR1 as LNHNV and CDR2 as YYDKDF (reference sequence).

This clonotype was counted only a few times. The J gene is TRBJ2-1, the V gene TRBV2; TRBD2 matches 8 bases. V shed 6 bases and J 6 bases; nucleotides not matched to a gene: 10. The CDR3 has 15 amino acids. Germline V gene data show CDR1 as SNHLY and CDR2 as FYNNEI. CDR3: CASSVSGGVGNEQFF. The CDR3 DNA reads TGTGCCAGCAGCGTCAGCGGGGGAGTGGGCAATGAGCAGTTCTTC. Filled out from reference TRBV2 and TRBJ2-1, the complete variable domain reads EPEVTQTPSHQVTQMGQEVILRCVPISNHLYFYWYRQILGQKVEFLVSFYNNEISEKSEIFDDQFSVERPDGSNFTLKIRSTKLEDSAMYFCASSVSGGVGNEQFFGPGTRLTVL.

The chain links TRBV4-1 to TRBJ2-5; TRBD2 might be the D (5 bases). V dropped 1 base and J dropped 5 bases, with 14 bases sitting between them. The length of the CDR3 is 15 residues. Per the germline V gene, CDR1 is MGHRA and CDR2 is YSYEKL. Here the CDR3 DNA reads TGCGCCAGCAGCCAAGGCCAGGCGCCGGGGGAGACCCAGTACTTC. The encoded protein is CASSQGQAPGETQYF.

As concerns this clonotype: The junction shows a germline mismatch at one end, possibly a read error. The rearrangement joins TRBV6-6 to TRBJ2-6, with 9 bases fitting TRBD1. The CDR3 length is 18 residues. CDR1 is MNHNY and CDR2 is SVGAGI in the germline V gene (reference sequence). CDR3 DNA: TGTGCCAGCAGTGCAGCCGGGACAGGGTCTCCTGGGGCCAACGTCCTGAATTTC. As protein: CASSAAGTGSPGANVLNF.